This TCR beta chain was captured in a study of CD8+ T cells in alopecia areata. On the study more broadly: Patients took tofacitinib for 6 to 18 months, followed by 6 drug-free months.

This CDR3 has 12 residues. Trimming removed 2 bases at V and 2 bases at J, with 4 bases between. Germline CDR1 is SGHRS and CDR2 is YFSETQ. Following extraction, RNA underwent reverse transcription to cDNA, which served as the sequencing template. Clones were read by immunoSEQ multiplex PCR, and TCRdb kept only the in-frame ones, dropping some. The repertoire holds 200,000 to 250,000 clones, with around two fifths as singletons. A word on this clone: The same CDR3 can be traced to other DNA sequences in this sample.

Treatment meaning: oral pan-JAK inhibitor, 5-10 mg twice daily. The chain combines TRBV5-1 with TRBJ2-5; D gene unclear. The starting material was CD4+ T cells sorted from blood, obtained between weeks 30 and 35, from a patient treated with tofacitinib. The TCR originated in a human donor with alopecia areata. The CDR3 spells CASSLEQETQYF. The CDR3, as DNA: TGCGCCAGCAGCTTAGAACAAGAGACCCAGTACTTC.